Below, 6 T cell receptor beta chains from the same sample are listed, as sequenced in a study of beta chain features in type 1 diabetes listed by TCRdb under 2018. Beyond this particular receptor, the publication reports: Type 1 diabetes patients showed a moderate but significant shortening of TCRB CDR3 length in all four CD4+ subsets.

What these receptors recognize is not known. The receptor library was made with the immunoSEQ multiplex PCR assay. All of the isolated RNA was reverse transcribed with the High Capacity cDNA Reverse Transcription Kit, so expressed TCRB transcripts were sequenced. In TCRdb, the immuneACCESS table is reduced to in-frame sequences with V and J assigned. These tables do not hold every clone; where another copy was compared, an unresolved V gene accounts for under half, and the others remain unexplained. This sample has approximately 360,000 clones in its table, and roughly 12% of those were observed once. The biggest ten clones account for 0.0095% to 0.013% of the sample. The sequenced sample consisted of naive CD4+ T cells from blood. Sample cell subset or site, as interpreted from the label and publication: true naive CD4+ T cells. Receptors originate from a young woman with type 1 diabetes.

The chain employs TRBV5-1 and TRBJ2-6; the D is unclear. Germline assignment: CDR1 SGHRS and CDR2 YFSETQ. CDR3 length equals 15 residues. Trimming took off 4 bases at V and 0 bases at J, with 8 bases between the two ends. The CDR3 bases are TGCGCCAGCAGCCAACGAGGCTCTGGGGCCAACGTCCTGACTTTC. Protein: CASSQRGSGANVLTF.

This clone has more than one count but fewer than ten. The rearrangement joins TRBV7-2 to TRBJ1-2; D ambiguous. Per the germline V gene, CDR1 is SGHTA and CDR2 is FQGNSA. This CDR3 comprises 13 residues. Trimming shortened V by 1 base and J by 8 bases, and 11 bases separated the two germline ends. CDR3: CASSLDLPGGYTF. CDR3 DNA: TGTGCCAGCAGCTTAGATCTTCCGGGGGGCTACACCTTC.

The chain couples TRBV7-9 to TRBJ2-5, with TRBD1 matching 7 bases. The CDR3 runs to 16 residues. The V segment lost 5 bases and the J segment 5 bases; nucleotides outside the gene matches: 14. The V gene's germline CDR1 is SEHNR and CDR2 FQNEAQ (reference sequence). The CDR3 here is CASSPTTGNLGETQYF. CDR3 bases: TGTGCCAGCAGCCCGACGACAGGGAACTTAGGGGAGACCCAGTACTTC.

This clone showed up just a few times. The gene calls are TRBV7-9 and TRBJ2-7; 8 bases line up with TRBD1. Germline V gives CDR1 SEHNR, CDR2 FQNEAQ (reference sequence). V lost 1 base, J lost 8 bases, and 4 bases stayed unmatched. The CDR3 is 13 residues long. For the CDR3, the DNA is TGTGCCAGCAGCTTAGACAGGGGGGATAAGCAGTACTTC. This translates into CASSLDRGDKQYF.

A few counts support this clone. The chain combines TRBV5-1 with TRBJ2-2, with 7 bases aligning to TRBD2. Germline CDR1 SGHRS, CDR2 YFSETQ. With V trimmed by 3 bases and J by 3 bases, 5 bases remained unmatched. The CDR3 sequence is 15 residues long. The CDR3: CASSSSGTDTGELFF. The CDR3, as DNA: TGCGCCAGCAGCTCGAGCGGGACGGACACCGGGGAGCTGTTTTTT.

This clone is a singleton in its sample. J is TRBJ2-7 and V is TRBV4-3; 7 bases are a match to TRBD2. This CDR3 has 14 residues. J was trimmed by 5 bases and V by 0 bases; bases with no gene match: 4. The germline V gene has CDR1 LGHNA and CDR2 YSLEER. In DNA form, the CDR3 reads TGCGCCAGCAGCCAAGAGGCAGGGAGGGACGAGCAGTACTTC. It is translated as CASSQEAGRDEQYF.